The 17 T cell receptor beta chains presented below share a single source sample, sequenced in a study of cytomegalovirus exposure and HLA in healthy donors. The PCR made use of 60 Vbeta and 13 Jbeta primers. Libraries were prepared by immunoSEQ multiplex PCR; TCRdb keeps only in-frame clonotypes and omits some of them. The sample lists 60,000 to 100,000 clones, roughly 79% occurring once. The sequenced sample was PBMCs. The source of these receptors is a man aged 35 to 55 in good health and CMV-seronegative.

This chain links TRBV2 with TRBJ1-5; D is undetermined. Germline assignment: CDR1 SNHLY and CDR2 FYNNEI. This CDR3 has 13 amino acids. Trimming took 3 bases from V and 4 from J, leaving 7 bases between them. CDR3 loop: CASSDGLNQPQHF. The CDR3 DNA reads as TGTGCCAGCAGTGATGGGCTGAATCAGCCCCAGCATTTT.

The table lists this clone with a count of one. This chain links TRBV7-6 with TRBJ2-7; D gene ambiguous. Deletions cut 0 bases from V and 6 bases from J, with 9 bases between. Germline assignment: CDR1 SGHVS and CDR2 FNYEAQ. The CDR3 totals 13 residues. The CDR3 bases are TGTGCCAGCAGCTTAGCGCCCAGTTCCGAGCAGTACTTC. Translation: CASSLAPSSEQYF.

This clone occurred a few times. The chain recombines TRBV28 with TRBJ1-4; TRBD1 aligns across 8 bases. The CDR3 consists of 17 residues. J lost 3 bases, V lost 5 bases, and 11 bases had no gene match. Germline V gives CDR1 MDHEN, CDR2 SYDVKM. Written as DNA, the CDR3 is TGTGCCAGCAGTCAGACCCAGGGGGCGCGGGCTAATGAAAAACTGTTTTTT. It translates to CASSQTQGARANEKLFF.

This clone occurred a few times. V usage is TRBV29-1 and J usage is TRBJ2-5; 9 positions agree with TRBD2. Trimming removed 4 bases from V and 3 bases from J; junction bases left unmatched: 0. The CDR3 contains 12 residues. Looked up from germline, CDR1 is SQVTM and CDR2 is ANQGSEA. The CDR3 coding sequence is TGCAGCGTTGCTAGCGGGGAAGAGACCCAGTACTTC. It is translated as CSVASGEETQYF.

This clone appeared a single time. CDR3 coding DNA: TGTGCCAGCAGCTTAGTGGGCGCAACTAATGAAAAACTGTTTTTT. Translating it yields CASSLVGATNEKLFF. The chain is built from TRBV7-9 and TRBJ1-4; D not certain. The CDR3 runs 15 residues. The germline V and J ends were trimmed by 1 base and 0 bases, with 6 bases remaining between them. The germline V gene has CDR1 SEHNR and CDR2 FQNEAQ (reference sequence).

V usage is TRBV5-6 and J usage is TRBJ2-5; a weak D match, TRBD1 (5 bases). The J call may be in error: the DNA end matches TRBJ2-7 better. CDR3 length: 14 amino acids. Germline V gives CDR1 SGHDT, CDR2 YYEEEE. The CDR3 spells CASSFGQGFDEQYF. The DNA of the CDR3 is TGTGCCAGCAGCTTCGGGCAGGGTTTCGACGAGCAGTACTTC.

The J gene is TRBJ1-2, the V gene TRBV5-1; D remains ambiguous. Trimming pared 0 bases from V and 2 bases from J, leaving 8 bases between. This CDR3 contains 14 residues. Germline V gene sequence: CDR1 SGHRS, CDR2 YFSETQ. CDR3 in amino acids: CASSLDRPNYGYTF. CDR3 coding DNA: TGCGCCAGCAGCTTGGACAGACCAAACTATGGCTACACCTTC.

The chain combines TRBV7-2 with TRBJ1-2; TRBD1 matches 8 bases. CDR3 length: 15 amino acids. J was trimmed by 4 bases and V by 5 bases; bases with no gene match: 9. CDR1 SGHTA and CDR2 FQGNSA come from the germline V gene. The chain's CDR3 is CASSVGQGPAYGYTF. The DNA for the CDR3 is TGTGCCAGCAGCGTAGGACAGGGCCCCGCCTATGGCTACACCTTC.

V usage is TRBV28 and J usage is TRBJ1-5, with 7 bases identical to TRBD1. There are 15 residues in the CDR3. The germline V gene encodes CDR1 MDHEN and CDR2 SYDVKM. V shed 2 bases and J 1 base; nucleotides not matched to a gene: 2. In DNA form, the CDR3 reads TGTGCCAGCAGTTTAGGGACAGCGAGCAATCAGCCCCAGCATTTT. Protein product: CASSLGTASNQPQHF. Filled out from reference TRBV28 and TRBJ1-5, the complete variable domain reads DVKVTQSSRYLVKRTGEKVFLECVQDMDHENMFWYRQDPGLGLRLIYFSYDVKMKEKGDIPEGYSVSREKKERFSLILESASTNQTSMYLCASSLGTASNQPQHFGDGTRLSIL.

The chain links TRBV4-2 to TRBJ2-1, with TRBD2 matching 10 bases. The CDR3 totals 16 residues. CDR1 is LGHNA and CDR2 is YNFKEQ in the germline V gene. V lost 4 bases, J lost 7 bases, and 10 bases stayed unmatched. As DNA, the CDR3 is TGTGCCAGCAGCCCGCTGACTAGCGGGCGATCAAATGAGCAGTTCTTC. It is translated as CASSPLTSGRSNEQFF.

The gene calls are TRBV9 and TRBJ2-6; weak D call: TRBD2 (5 bases). The CDR3 is 18 amino acids. Germline V gene lookup returns CDR1 SGDLS and CDR2 YYNGEE. Trimming took off 7 bases at V and 2 bases at J, with 22 bases between the two ends. CDR3 nucleotides: TGTGCCAGCGCAGTAAATCCCGGGGAGCTACCTGGGGCCAACGTCCTGACTTTC. Translated: CASAVNPGELPGANVLTF. The complete variable domain, with remaining parts taken from reference TRBV9 and TRBJ2-6, reads DSGVTQTPKHLITATGQRVTLRCSPRSGDLSVYWYQQSLDQGLQFLIQYYNGEERAKGNILERFSAQQFPDLHSELNLSSLELGDSALYFCASAVNPGELPGANVLTFGAGSRLTVL.

This clone occurred once. V is TRBV5-1 and J is TRBJ2-1; 7 nucleotides align to TRBD2. The J segment lost 4 bases and the V segment lost 0 bases, leaving 7 bases of the junction unmatched. The germline V gene encodes CDR1 SGHRS and CDR2 YFSETQ. This CDR3 has 16 amino acids. The CDR3: CASSLEGTTSYNEQFF. For the CDR3, the DNA is TGCGCCAGCAGCTTGGAGGGGACTACCTCTTACAATGAGCAGTTCTTC. The full variable domain, with the rest looked up from reference TRBV5-1 and TRBJ2-1, is KAGVTQTPRYLIKTRGQQVTLSCSPISGHRSVSWYQQTPGQGLQFLFEYFSETQRNKGNFPGRFSGRQFSNSRSEMNVSTLELGDSALYLCASSLEGTTSYNEQFFGPGTRLTVL.

V gene TRBV28 combines with J gene TRBJ2-7; tentatively, D is TRBD2 (6 bases). CDR3 length equals 14 residues. V lost 8 bases, J lost 2 bases, and 16 bases lay in between. CDR1 MDHEN and CDR2 SYDVKM come from the germline V gene. The CDR3 here is CASGGLGLPYEQYF. CDR3 DNA sequence: TGTGCCAGCGGGGGACTGGGGCTTCCCTACGAGCAGTACTTC.

This chain uses TRBV28 with TRBJ1-4; D uncertain. Germline CDR1 is MDHEN and CDR2 is SYDVKM. The CDR3 spans 12 residues. Trimming took off 3 bases at V and 4 bases at J, with 3 bases between the two ends. CDR3 amino acids: CASSFRNEKLFF. In DNA, the CDR3 is TGTGCCAGCAGTTTCCGTAATGAAAAACTGTTTTTT. Filled out from reference TRBV28 and TRBJ1-4, the complete variable domain reads DVKVTQSSRYLVKRTGEKVFLECVQDMDHENMFWYRQDPGLGLRLIYFSYDVKMKEKGDIPEGYSVSREKKERFSLILESASTNQTSMYLCASSFRNEKLFFGSGTQLSVL.

V and J are TRBV6-6 and TRBJ1-6; tentatively, D is TRBD1 (6 bases). Germline values: CDR1 MNHNY, CDR2 SVGAGI (reference sequence). The CDR3 loop spans 14 amino acids. With 6 bases removed from V and 5 bases from J, the gap between germline ends came to 11 bases. CDR3 sequence: CASRRTDDNSPLHF. CDR3 DNA: TGTGCCAGCAGACGGACAGACGATAATTCACCCCTCCACTTT.

The V gene is TRBV27, the J gene TRBJ2-5; 8 nucleotides agree with TRBD1. The DNA matches TRBJ2-7 better at its end, which makes the J call doubtful. The CDR3 contains 15 residues. Germline-derived CDR1 and CDR2 are MNHEY and SMNVEV (reference sequence). In nucleotides, the CDR3 is TGTGCCAGCAGTTTACTTGGACAGGGTTCCTACGAGCAGTACTTC. Protein: CASSLLGQGSYEQYF.

V and J are TRBV6-5 and TRBJ2-1; D unclear. The CDR3 is 13 residues long. The V end was cut by 2 bases, the J end by 4 bases, with 6 bases between. Germline CDR1 MNHEY, CDR2 SVGAGI. The CDR3 DNA is TGTGCCAGCAGTTACGGCAGGTACAATGAGCAGTTCTTC. Residues: CASSYGRYNEQFF.